Described below is a single T cell receptor (beta chain) sequence and its context. What it binds is not known. One entry per CDR3 protein, called by TCRdb with MiXCR from the multiplex PCR reads. The data contain approximately 210,000 distinct CDR3 sequences, roughly 30% of them singletons. This sample was included in a study of breast tumors, draining lymph nodes, adjacent tissues. Overall study results and limits: Tumors had less TCR diversity than lymph nodes, more than nontumor tissue.

With 6 bases clipped from V and 9 bases from J, the junction kept 8 bases outside the gene matches. Germline CDR1 LNHNV, CDR2 YYDKDF (reference sequence). The CDR3 spans 13 residues. The lymph nodes were axillary draining lymph nodes from breast cancer patients. Sequenced material: axillary lymph node tissue. The chain has TRBV15 and TRBJ2-1, with 7 bases fitting TRBD2. The sequence came from a female donor with breast cancer. Some clones in this sample may be carry-over from other donors' samples. This CDR3 is CATSSAGVSEQFF. CDR3 coding DNA: TGTGCCACCAGTTCTGCGGGAGTAAGTGAGCAGTTCTTC.